The 10 T cell receptor beta chains listed next were all sequenced from one sample in a study of OX40 agonist ivuxolimab in advanced cancers. Clones were sequenced by immunoSEQ multiplex PCR, and TCRdb holds only the in-frame ones, with some missing. The data show about 45,000 clones, with just over 90% seen just once and around 20% held by the top ten. The source material was CD4+ or CD8+ T cells sorted from blood, sampled in a trial of the OX40 agonist ivuxolimab. These receptors originate from an adult with an advanced solid tumor such as melanoma, head and neck, liver or kidney cancer.

The CDR3 region is CASSVARSSSYNEQFF. CDR3 bases: TGTGCCAGCAGCGTAGCCCGCTCCTCCTCCTACAATGAGCAGTTCTTC. This chain uses TRBV9 with TRBJ2-1; D not resolved. The CDR3 length is 16 residues. The germline V and J ends were trimmed by 0 bases and 0 bases, with 10 bases remaining between them. Germline loops: CDR1 SGDLS, CDR2 YYNGEE.

This clone was seen just once. V is TRBV7-8 and J is TRBJ2-5; no reliable D call. The CDR3 contains 14 residues. Germline CDR1 and CDR2: SGHVS and FQNEAQ. V lost 4 bases to trimming and J lost 5 bases, with 14 bases between them. The CDR3: CASSSRKVGETQYF. The CDR3 DNA is TGTGCCAGCAGCTCCCGCAAGGTGGGGGAGACCCAGTACTTC.

V and J are TRBV4-1 and TRBJ2-7; TRBD2 agrees at 9 bases. V lost 3 bases and J lost 2; bases outside the gene matches: 2. The CDR3 totals 14 residues. CDR1 is MGHRA, CDR2 YSYEKL, per germline. CDR3 DNA: TGCGCCAGCAGCCACGTAGCGGGAGCCTACGAGCAGTACTTC. As protein: CASSHVAGAYEQYF.

The rearrangement joins TRBV6-5 to TRBJ2-2; a possible D gene is TRBD1 (5 bases). Trimming removed 6 bases at V and 7 bases at J, with 9 bases between. The CDR3 sequence is 12 residues long. Per the germline V gene, CDR1 is MNHEY and CDR2 is SVGAGI. CDR3 nucleotide sequence: TGTGCCAGCAGCTTGGGGCGCGGGGAGCTGTTTTTT. It encodes CASSLGRGELFF.

The V gene is TRBV28, the J gene TRBJ2-6; no reliable D call. This CDR3 is built from 15 residues. Germline V gene data show CDR1 as MDHEN and CDR2 as SYDVKM. Trimming stripped 2 bases from V and 1 base from J, with 6 bases between. CDR3 sequence reads: CASSLVGSGANVLTF. DNA of the CDR3: TGTGCCAGCAGTTTAGTAGGGTCTGGGGCCAACGTCCTGACTTTC.

The chain links TRBV14 to TRBJ2-1; 9 bases match TRBD2. V lost 4 bases and J lost 7; bases outside the gene matches: 8. The germline V gene encodes CDR1 SGHDN and CDR2 FVKESK. The CDR3 length is 15 residues. Here the CDR3 reads CASSPLAGVGNEQFF. The CDR3 DNA reads as TGTGCCAGCAGCCCTTTAGCGGGAGTTGGGAATGAGCAGTTCTTC.

The rearrangement links TRBV5-4 to TRBJ1-1; 9 nucleotides line up with TRBD1. CDR3 length: 14 residues. The trim removed 0 bases at V and 6 bases at J, leaving 3 bases unmatched. The germline gives CDR1 SGHNT, CDR2 YYREEE (reference sequence). The CDR3 protein is CASSLEGTGSEAFF. In DNA form, the CDR3 reads TGTGCCAGCAGCTTGGAAGGGACAGGGTCTGAAGCTTTCTTT.

The chain joins TRBV30 to TRBJ1-3, with D possibly matching TRBD1 (5 bases). The CDR3 runs 14 residues. V was trimmed by 3 bases and J by 0 bases, leaving 9 bases between them. Germline values: CDR1 GTSNPN, CDR2 SVGIG (reference sequence). The CDR3 DNA reads as TGTGCCTGGAGGGGACGGAGCTCTGGAAACACCATATATTTT. This encodes CAWRGRSSGNTIYF. Combining the CDR3 with reference TRBV30 and TRBJ1-3 gives the whole variable domain SQTIHQWPATLVQPVGSPLSLECTVEGTSNPNLYWYRQAAGRGLQLLFYSVGIGQISSEVPQNLSASRPQDRQFILSSKKLLLSDSGFYLCAWRGRSSGNTIYFGEGSWLTVV.

This chain joins TRBV6-5 and TRBJ1-2; D might be TRBD1 (6 bases). The germline V and J ends were trimmed by 2 bases and 5 bases, with 9 bases remaining between them. Germline V CDR1 and CDR2: MNHEY, SVGAGI. The CDR3 contains 13 residues. CDR3 nucleotide sequence: TGTGCCAGCAGTTACGCCAGGGGTTATGGCTACACCTTC. It specifies CASSYARGYGYTF.

The J gene is TRBJ2-1, the V gene TRBV30; D uncertain. The germline V gene has CDR1 GTSNPN and CDR2 SVGIG (reference sequence). The CDR3 length is 11 residues. Trimming left V 5 bases short and J 4 bases short, with 6 bases between. The CDR3 loop is CAWEIYNEQFF. CDR3 sequence (DNA): TGTGCCTGGGAAATTTACAATGAGCAGTTCTTC.